This TCR beta chain was found in a study of technical replicates of blood from several donors. Sequenced by immunoSEQ multiplex PCR; TCRdb stores in-frame clones only, minus some. The data hold tens of thousands of clones, with 70% to 90% observed a single time. V lost 2 bases and J 6 bases, leaving 11 bases between the germline ends. Germline-derived CDR1 and CDR2 are MDHEN and SYDVKM. This CDR3 comprises 14 residues. V usage is TRBV28 and J usage is TRBJ1-5; D not resolved. What was sequenced was T cells isolated from PBMCs. The sequence was collected from a human donor in good health. The CDR3 coding sequence is TGTGCCAGCAGTTTAACAAGCTCGGGTCAGCCCCAGCATTTT. Translating gives CASSLTSSGQPQHF.